This section outlines one TCR beta chain sequence together with its context. Its antigen is still unknown. Four subsets defined by PD-1 and/or TIGIT were sorted from live CD3+CD8+TCRalphabeta+ cells. These data are taken from a study of circulating CD8 cells and anti-PD-1 response in melanoma. Each library started from approximately 15 ng of total RNA using the QIAseq Immune Repertoire TCR panel. TCRdb re-derived calls from the reads in MiXCR, one entry per CDR3 protein. The sample has about 440 distinct CDR3 sequences, about 15% seen once. V lost 5 bases to trimming and J lost 3 bases, with 11 bases between them. CDR1 is MDHEN and CDR2 is SYDVKM in the germline V gene. This CDR3 has 13 amino acids. Points from the study as a whole: Tumor reactivity was tested by peptide assays on expanded sorted subsets. The cohort mixed treatment-naive and previously treated patients.

The V call is TRBV28, the J call TRBJ2-7; D is unresolved. Sample: CD8+ T cells from PBMCs, taken at baseline or after one month of anti-PD-1 therapy (not recorded which). The TCR originated in a human donor with melanoma. The donor label of this sample is uncertain. Some clones in this sample may be carry-over from other donors' samples. CDR3 DNA sequence: TGTGCCAGCAGTCCGTCCGTTCTCTACGAGCAGTACTTC. Protein: CASSPSVLYEQYF.